This entry features one T cell receptor (beta chain) sequence. The antigen is undetermined. These data originate in a study of T cell responses to AZD1222 COVID-19 vaccine. Overall study results and limits: Across the whole spike, CD4 TCRs peaked at regions 160-218 and 743-854. Of spike-specific TCRs, nearly half reportedly target regions left unmutated in variants. Most donors were white British and more were female, and clonal diversity was possibly underestimated.

The repertoire was sequenced with immunoSEQ multiplex PCR; TCRdb's copy has only in-frame clones and lacks some. The sample lists 120,000 or so clones, 70% to 90% occurring once. Germline values: CDR1 MGHRA, CDR2 YSYEKL. The CDR3 sequence is 15 residues long. The V segment lost 0 bases and the J segment 0 bases; nucleotides outside the gene matches: 2. Sequencing used peripheral blood, obtained on day 0 of AZD1222 vaccination. This receptor was taken from an adult in good health. The chain has TRBV4-1 and TRBJ2-7, with 7 nucleotides matching TRBD2. This CDR3 reads CASSQEGLSSYEQYF. The CDR3 DNA reads TGCGCCAGCAGCCAAGAGGGACTAAGCTCCTACGAGCAGTACTTC.